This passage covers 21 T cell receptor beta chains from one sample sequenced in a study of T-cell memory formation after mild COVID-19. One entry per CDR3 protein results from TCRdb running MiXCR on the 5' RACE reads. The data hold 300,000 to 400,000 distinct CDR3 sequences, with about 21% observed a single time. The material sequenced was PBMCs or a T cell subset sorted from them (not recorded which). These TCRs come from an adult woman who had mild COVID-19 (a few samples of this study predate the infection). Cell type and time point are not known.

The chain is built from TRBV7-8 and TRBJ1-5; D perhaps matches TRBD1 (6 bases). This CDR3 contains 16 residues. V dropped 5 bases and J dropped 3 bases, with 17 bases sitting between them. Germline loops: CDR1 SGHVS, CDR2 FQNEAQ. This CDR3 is CASSLDRSSANQPQHF. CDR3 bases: TGTGCCAGCAGCCTGGACAGATCATCGGCCAATCAGCCCCAGCATTTT. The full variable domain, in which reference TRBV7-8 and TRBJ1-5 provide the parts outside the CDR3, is GAGVSQSPRYKVAKRGQDVALRCDPISGHVSLFWYQQALGQGPEFLTYFQNEAQLDKSGLPSDRFFAERPEGSVSTLKIQRTQQEDSAVYLCASSLDRSSANQPQHFGDGTRLSIL.

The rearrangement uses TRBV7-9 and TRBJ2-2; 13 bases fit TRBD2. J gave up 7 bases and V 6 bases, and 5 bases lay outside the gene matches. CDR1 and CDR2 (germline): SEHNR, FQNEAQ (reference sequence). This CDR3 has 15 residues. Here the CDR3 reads CASRAGTSGIGELFF. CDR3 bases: TGTGCCAGCAGAGCCGGGACTAGCGGGATCGGGGAGCTGTTTTTT. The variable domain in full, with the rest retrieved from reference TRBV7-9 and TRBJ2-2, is DTGVSQNPRHKITKRGQNVTFRCDPISEHNRLYWYRQTLGQGPEFLTYFQNEAQLEKSRLLSDRFSAERPKGSFSTLEIQRTEQGDSAMYLCASRAGTSGIGELFFGEGSRLTVL.

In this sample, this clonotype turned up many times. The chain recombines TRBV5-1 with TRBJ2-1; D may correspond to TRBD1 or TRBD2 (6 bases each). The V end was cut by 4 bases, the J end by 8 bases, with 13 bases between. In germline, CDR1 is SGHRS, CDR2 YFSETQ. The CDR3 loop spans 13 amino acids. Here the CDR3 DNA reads TGCGCCAGCAGCGGAGGGGGGCTGGATGAGCAGTTCTTC. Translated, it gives CASSGGGLDEQFF.

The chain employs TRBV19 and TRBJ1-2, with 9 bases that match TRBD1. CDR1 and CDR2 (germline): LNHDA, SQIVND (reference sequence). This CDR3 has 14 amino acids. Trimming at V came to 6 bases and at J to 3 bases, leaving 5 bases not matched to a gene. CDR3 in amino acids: CASRRQGDYYGYTF. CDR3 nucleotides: TGTGCCAGTAGAAGACAGGGGGACTACTATGGCTACACCTTC.

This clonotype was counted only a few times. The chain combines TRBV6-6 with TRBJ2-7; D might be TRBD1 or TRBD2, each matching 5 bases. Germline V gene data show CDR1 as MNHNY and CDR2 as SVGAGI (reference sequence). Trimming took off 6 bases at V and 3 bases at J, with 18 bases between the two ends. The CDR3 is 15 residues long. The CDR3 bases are TGTGCCAGCAGGGAGCCCGGGACGGGAAACTACGAGCAGTACTTC. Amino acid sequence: CASREPGTGNYEQYF.

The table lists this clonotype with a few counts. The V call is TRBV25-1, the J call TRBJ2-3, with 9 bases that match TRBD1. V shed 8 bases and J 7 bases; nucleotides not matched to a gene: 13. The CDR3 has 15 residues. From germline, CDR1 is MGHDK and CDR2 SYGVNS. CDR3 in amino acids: CASGQAGTGLNTQYF. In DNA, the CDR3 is TGTGCCAGCGGCCAGGCGGGGACAGGGCTGAATACGCAGTATTTT. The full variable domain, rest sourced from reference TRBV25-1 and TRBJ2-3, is EADIYQTPRYLVIGTGKKITLECSQTMGHDKMYWYQQDPGMELHLIHYSYGVNSTEKGDLSSESTVSRIRTEHFPLTLESARPSHTSQYLCASGQAGTGLNTQYFGPGTRLTVL.

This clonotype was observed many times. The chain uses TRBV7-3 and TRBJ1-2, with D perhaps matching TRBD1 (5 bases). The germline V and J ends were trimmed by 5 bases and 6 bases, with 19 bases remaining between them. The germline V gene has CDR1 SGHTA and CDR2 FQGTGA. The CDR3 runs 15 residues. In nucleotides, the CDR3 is TGTGCCAGCAGCAGTTACAGGTCAGCTGTTGATGGCTACACCTTC. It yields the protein CASSSYRSAVDGYTF.

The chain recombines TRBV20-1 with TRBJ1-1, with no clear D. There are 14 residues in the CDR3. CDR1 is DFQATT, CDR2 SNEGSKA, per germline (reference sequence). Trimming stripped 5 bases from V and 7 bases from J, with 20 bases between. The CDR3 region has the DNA TGCAGTGCTGGGCCCAAAGGAGCGGCCGGTGAAGCTTTCTTT. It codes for CSAGPKGAAGEAFF.

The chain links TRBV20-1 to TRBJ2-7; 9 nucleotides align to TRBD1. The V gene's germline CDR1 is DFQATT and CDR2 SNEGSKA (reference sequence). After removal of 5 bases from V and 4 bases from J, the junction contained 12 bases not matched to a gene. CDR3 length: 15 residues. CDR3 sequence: CSAAGPDRGTYEQYF. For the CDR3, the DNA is TGCAGTGCTGCAGGACCGGACAGGGGTACTTACGAGCAGTACTTC.

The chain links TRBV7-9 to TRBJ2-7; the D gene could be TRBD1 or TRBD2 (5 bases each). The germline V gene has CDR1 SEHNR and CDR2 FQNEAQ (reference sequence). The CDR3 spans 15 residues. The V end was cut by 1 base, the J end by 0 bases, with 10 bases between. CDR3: CASSLGGNGSYEQYF. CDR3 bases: TGTGCCAGCAGCTTAGGGGGGAACGGCTCCTACGAGCAGTACTTC.

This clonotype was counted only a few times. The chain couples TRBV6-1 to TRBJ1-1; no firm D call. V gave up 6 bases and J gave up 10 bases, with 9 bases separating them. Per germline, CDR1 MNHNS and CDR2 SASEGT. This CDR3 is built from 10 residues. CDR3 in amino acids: CASRTLAAFF. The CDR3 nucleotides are TGTGCCAGCAGGACTTTGGCAGCTTTCTTT.

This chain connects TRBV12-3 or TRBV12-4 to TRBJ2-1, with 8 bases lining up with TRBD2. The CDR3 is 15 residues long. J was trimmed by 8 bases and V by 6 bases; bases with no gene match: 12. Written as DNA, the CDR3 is TGTGCCAGCAGCCCGCCGGGGGGGCGAGGGTATGAGCAGTTCTTC. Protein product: CASSPPGGRGYEQFF.

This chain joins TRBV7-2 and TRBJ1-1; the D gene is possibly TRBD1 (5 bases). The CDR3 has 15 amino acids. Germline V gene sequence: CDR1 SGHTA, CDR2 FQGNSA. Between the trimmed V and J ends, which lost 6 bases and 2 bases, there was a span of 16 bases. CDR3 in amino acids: CASSPAGRGNTEAFF. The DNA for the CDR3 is TGTGCCAGCAGTCCAGCAGGGCGGGGAAACACTGAAGCTTTCTTT.

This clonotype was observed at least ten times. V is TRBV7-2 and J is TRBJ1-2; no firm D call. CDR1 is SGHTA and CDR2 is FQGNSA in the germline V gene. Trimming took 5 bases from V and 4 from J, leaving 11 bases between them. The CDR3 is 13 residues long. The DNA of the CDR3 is TGTGCCAGCAGCACCTCAGTCCGCTATGGCTACACCTTC. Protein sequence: CASSTSVRYGYTF. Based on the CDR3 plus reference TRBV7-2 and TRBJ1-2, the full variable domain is GAGVSQSPSNKVTEKGKDVELRCDPISGHTALYWYRQSLGQGLEFLIYFQGNSAPDKSGLPSDRFSAERTGGSVSTLTIQRTQQEDSAVYLCASSTSVRYGYTFGSGTRLTVV.

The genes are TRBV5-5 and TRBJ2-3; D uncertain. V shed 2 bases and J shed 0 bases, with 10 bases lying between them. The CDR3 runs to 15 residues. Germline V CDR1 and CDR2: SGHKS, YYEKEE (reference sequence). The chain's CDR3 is CASSFSATSTDTQYF. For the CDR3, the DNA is TGTGCCAGCAGCTTTTCAGCGACAAGCACAGATACGCAGTATTTT.

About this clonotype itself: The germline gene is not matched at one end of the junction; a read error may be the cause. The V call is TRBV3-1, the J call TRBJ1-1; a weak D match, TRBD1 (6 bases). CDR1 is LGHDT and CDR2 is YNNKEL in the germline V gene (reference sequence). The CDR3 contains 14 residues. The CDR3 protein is CASSEDRSNTEAFF. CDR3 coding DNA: TGTGCCAGCAGCGAAGACAGGTCGAACACTGAAGCTTTCTTT.

The CDR3 here is CARSRGTVYYEQYF. CDR3 nucleotides: TGTGCCAGGAGCCGAGGGACGGTCTACTACGAGCAGTACTTC. This chain joins TRBV19 and TRBJ2-7, with D perhaps TRBD1 or TRBD2 (5 bases each). Germline assignment: CDR1 LNHDA and CDR2 SQIVND (reference sequence). This CDR3 contains 14 residues. V was cut by 9 bases and J by 3 bases, with 18 bases left in between.

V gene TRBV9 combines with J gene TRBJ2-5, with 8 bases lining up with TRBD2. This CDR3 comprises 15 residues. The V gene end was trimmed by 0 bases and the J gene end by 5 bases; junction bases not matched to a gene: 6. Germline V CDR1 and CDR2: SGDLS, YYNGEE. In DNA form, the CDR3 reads TGTGCCAGCAGCGTAGCTAGCGGGCCTAGGGAGACCCAGTACTTC. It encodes CASSVASGPRETQYF.

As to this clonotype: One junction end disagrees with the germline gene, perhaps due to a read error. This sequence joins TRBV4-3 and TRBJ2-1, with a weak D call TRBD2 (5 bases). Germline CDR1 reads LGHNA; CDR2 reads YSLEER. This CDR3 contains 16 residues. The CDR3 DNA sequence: TGCGCCAGCAGCCAAAGTAGCGTATTCTCCTACAATGATCAGTTCTTC. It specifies CASSQSSVFSYNDQFF.

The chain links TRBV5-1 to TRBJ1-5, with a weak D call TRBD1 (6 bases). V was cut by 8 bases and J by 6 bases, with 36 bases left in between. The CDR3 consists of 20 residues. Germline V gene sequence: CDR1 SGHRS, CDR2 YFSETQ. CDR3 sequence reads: CASLGRYRVTILEPGQPQHF. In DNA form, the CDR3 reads TGCGCCAGTCTCGGACGGTACAGGGTGACTATTCTAGAACCGGGTCAGCCCCAGCATTTT.

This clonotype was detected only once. The CDR3 bases are TGTGCCAGCAGTCCATTGCGGGGGGCTGCAGATACGCAGTATTTT. It is translated as CASSPLRGAADTQYF. This sequence joins TRBV6-5 and TRBJ2-3, with 8 bases lining up with TRBD2. Germline V gene data show CDR1 as MNHEY and CDR2 as SVGAGI. This CDR3 spans 15 amino acids. J was trimmed by 4 bases and V by 5 bases; bases with no gene match: 8.